These 17 T cell receptor beta chains came from one sample sequenced in a study of OX40 agonist ivuxolimab in advanced cancers. Sequencing was performed with immunoSEQ multiplex PCR; in TCRdb, only in-frame clones are kept and a portion is missing. The data show some 53,000 clones, 94% seen once. The starting material was CD4+ or CD8+ T cells sorted from blood, obtained in a trial of the OX40 agonist ivuxolimab. These receptors were taken from an adult with an advanced solid tumor such as melanoma, head and neck, liver or kidney cancer.

This rearrangement joins TRBV27 to TRBJ2-1; TRBD2 matches at 8 bases. V lost 8 bases, J lost 10 bases, and 16 bases stayed unmatched. The CDR3 runs 15 residues. Germline assignment: CDR1 MNHEY and CDR2 SMNVEV (reference sequence). CDR3 DNA sequence: TGTGCCAGCTGGGCCGGGACTAGGGTGTTAGAGGAGCAGTTCTTC. The encoded protein is CASWAGTRVLEEQFF.

The gene calls are TRBV19 and TRBJ1-5; TRBD1 might be the D (6 bases). Germline V gene lookup returns CDR1 LNHDA and CDR2 SQIVND (reference sequence). This CDR3 contains 16 residues. Trimming took off 1 base at V and 3 bases at J, with 13 bases between the two ends. CDR3 in DNA: TGTGCCAGTAGTATAGGGGGGGGCCCATACAATCAGCCCCAGCATTTT. This codes for CASSIGGGPYNQPQHF.

The J gene is TRBJ2-1, the V gene TRBV27; no firm D call. The CDR3 totals 16 residues. The ends were cut back, 5 bases at V and 0 bases at J, with 14 bases in the middle. Per the germline V gene, CDR1 is MNHEY and CDR2 is SMNVEV (reference sequence). The CDR3 is CASSPSVESSYNEQFF. The CDR3 region has the DNA TGTGCCAGCAGTCCCTCAGTAGAGAGCTCCTACAATGAGCAGTTCTTC.

The V gene is TRBV6-6, the J gene TRBJ1-5, with a weak D call TRBD1 (6 bases). The CDR3 extends over 14 amino acids. Trimming pared 5 bases from V and 3 bases from J, leaving 11 bases between. The germline gives CDR1 MNHNY, CDR2 SVGAGI (reference sequence). Here the CDR3 reads CASSPDRLNQPQHF. The CDR3 DNA reads as TGTGCCAGCAGTCCAGACAGGCTCAATCAGCCCCAGCATTTT.

This sequence joins TRBV9 and TRBJ2-3; TRBD1 matches 7 bases. This CDR3 region has 15 residues. Trimming took 3 bases from V and 3 from J; bases not matched to a gene: 7. Germline loops: CDR1 SGDLS, CDR2 YYNGEE. In DNA, the CDR3 is TGTGCCAGCAGCGCACAGGGGCTTCTAACAGATACGCAGTATTTT. This sequence encodes CASSAQGLLTDTQYF.

The V call is TRBV4-1, the J call TRBJ2-7; the D gene is possibly TRBD1 (6 bases). Trimming removed 1 base at V and 3 bases at J, with 10 bases between. Germline CDR1 and CDR2: MGHRA and YSYEKL. The CDR3 runs to 14 residues. Here the CDR3 DNA reads TGCGCCAGCAGCCAAGTCGCAGGGGACTACGAGCAGTACTTC. Translated: CASSQVAGDYEQYF.

V and J are TRBV4-2 and TRBJ2-1, with a weak D call TRBD1 (6 bases). Germline V gene sequence: CDR1 LGHNA, CDR2 YNFKEQ. The CDR3 is 13 residues long. Trimming removed 3 bases at V and 4 bases at J, with 7 bases between. The CDR3 DNA follows: TGTGCCAGCAGCCAGACAGGTTACAATGAGCAGTTCTTC. It encodes CASSQTGYNEQFF.

The rearrangement uses TRBV6-5 and TRBJ2-7; D is possibly TRBD2 (6 bases). V lost 2 bases to trimming and J lost 3 bases, with 8 bases between them. The germline gives CDR1 MNHEY, CDR2 SVGAGI. The CDR3 consists of 13 residues. The CDR3 DNA is TGTGCCAGCAGTTACCGGAGGGACTACGAGCAGTACTTC. Its translation is CASSYRRDYEQYF.

This sequence joins TRBV11-1 and TRBJ2-5, with D maybe TRBD2 (5 bases). This CDR3 spans 15 amino acids. CDR1 and CDR2 from the germline V gene are SGHAT and FQDESV (reference sequence). The ends were cut back, 4 bases at V and 2 bases at J, with 14 bases in the middle. The CDR3 loop reads CASSSELELQETQYF. CDR3 nucleotides: TGTGCCAGCAGCTCGGAACTAGAATTACAAGAGACCCAGTACTTC.

V gene TRBV6-6 combines with J gene TRBJ2-7; no reliable D call. Looked up from germline, CDR1 is MNHNY and CDR2 is SVGAGI (reference sequence). The CDR3 loop spans 14 amino acids. V lost 7 bases to trimming and J lost 2 bases, with 15 bases between them. The CDR3 DNA reads TGTGCCAGCACCTCCGGGCGCGCGGCCTACGAGCAGTACTTC. It is translated as CASTSGRAAYEQYF.

The chain uses TRBV27 and TRBJ1-1; D possibly corresponds to TRBD1 (5 bases). The CDR3 length is 15 residues. The germline V gene has CDR1 MNHEY and CDR2 SMNVEV (reference sequence). The germline V and J ends were trimmed by 3 bases and 1 base, with 12 bases remaining between them. The CDR3 DNA is TGTGCCAGCAGTTTCCTTGACAGACGGAACACTGAAGCTTTCTTT. This gives the protein CASSFLDRRNTEAFF.

J is TRBJ2-5 and V is TRBV4-2; D is unresolved. Germline V gene data show CDR1 as LGHNA and CDR2 as YNFKEQ. V dropped 5 bases and J dropped 5 bases, with 21 bases sitting between them. The CDR3 sequence is 16 residues long. CDR3 residues: CASSLGDMTEMETQYF. The CDR3 DNA reads as TGTGCCAGCAGCTTGGGCGACATGACTGAGATGGAGACCCAGTACTTC.

The J gene is TRBJ2-3, the V gene TRBV7-2; D remains unclear. This CDR3 region has 14 residues. The V end lost 6 bases, the J end lost 0 bases, and 10 bases lay between the germline ends. Germline loops: CDR1 SGHTA, CDR2 FQGNSA. This CDR3 reads CASRSDASTDTQYF. CDR3 bases: TGTGCCAGCAGAAGTGATGCCAGCACAGATACGCAGTATTTT. The entire variable domain, with the rest obtained from reference TRBV7-2 and TRBJ2-3, is as follows: GAGVSQSPSNKVTEKGKDVELRCDPISGHTALYWYRQSLGQGLEFLIYFQGNSAPDKSGLPSDRFSAERTGGSVSTLTIQRTQQEDSAVYLCASRSDASTDTQYFGPGTRLTVL.

The chain couples TRBV7-8 to TRBJ2-3, with 7 positions matching TRBD1. Germline lookup yields CDR1 SGHVS and CDR2 FQNEAQ. V lost 3 bases, J lost 2 bases, and 8 bases stayed unmatched. The CDR3 consists of 16 residues. The CDR3 protein is CASSFHRDRNTDTQYF. The CDR3 DNA reads TGTGCCAGCAGCTTCCACCGGGACAGAAACACAGATACGCAGTATTTT. Using reference TRBV7-8 and TRBJ2-3 for the parts outside the CDR3, the full variable domain is GAGVSQSPRYKVAKRGQDVALRCDPISGHVSLFWYQQALGQGPEFLTYFQNEAQLDKSGLPSDRFFAERPEGSVSTLKIQRTQQEDSAVYLCASSFHRDRNTDTQYFGPGTRLTVL.

The V and J genes are TRBV15 and TRBJ2-1, with 7 positions matching TRBD2. CDR1 and CDR2 (germline): LNHNV, YYDKDF (reference sequence). V shed 2 bases, J shed 4 bases, and the junction held 5 bases outside the gene matches. This CDR3 is 15 amino acids long. CDR3: CATSRPSGAYNEQFF. CDR3 DNA: TGTGCCACCAGCAGACCTAGCGGAGCATACAATGAGCAGTTCTTC. The entire variable domain, with the rest obtained from reference TRBV15 and TRBJ2-1, is as follows: DAMVIQNPRYQVTQFGKPVTLSCSQTLNHNVMYWYQQKSSQAPKLLFHYYDKDFNNEADTPDNFQSRRPNTSFCFLDIRSPGLGDTAMYLCATSRPSGAYNEQFFGPGTRLTVL.

The CDR3 nucleotides read TGTGCCAGCAGCTTGGCCTTCAGCACAGATACGCAGTATTTT. This encodes CASSLAFSTDTQYF. This chain joins TRBV5-5 and TRBJ2-3; unclear D gene. Germline CDR1 is SGHKS and CDR2 is YYEKEE (reference sequence). CDR3 size: 14 residues. Trimming took off 0 bases at V and 0 bases at J, with 5 bases between the two ends.

The rearrangement links TRBV19 to TRBJ1-2; possibly TRBD1 for D (5 bases). Trimming pared 6 bases from V and 3 bases from J, leaving 17 bases between. Germline CDR1 is LNHDA and CDR2 is SQIVND (reference sequence). CDR3 length: 15 amino acids. This CDR3 is CASSPPGQNYYGYTF. CDR3 DNA sequence: TGTGCCAGTAGCCCACCGGGGCAAAACTACTATGGCTACACCTTC.